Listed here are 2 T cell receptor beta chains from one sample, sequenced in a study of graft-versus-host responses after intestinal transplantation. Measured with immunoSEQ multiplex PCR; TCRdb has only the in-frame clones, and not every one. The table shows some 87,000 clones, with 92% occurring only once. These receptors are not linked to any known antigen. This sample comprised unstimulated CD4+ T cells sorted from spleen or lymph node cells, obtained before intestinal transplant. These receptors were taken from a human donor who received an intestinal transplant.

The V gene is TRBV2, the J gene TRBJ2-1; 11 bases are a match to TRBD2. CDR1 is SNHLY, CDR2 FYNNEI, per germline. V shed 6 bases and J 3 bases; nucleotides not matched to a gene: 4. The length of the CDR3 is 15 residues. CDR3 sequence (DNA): TGTGCCAGCAGGTTGACTAGCGGGATCTACAATGAGCAGTTCTTC. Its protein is CASRLTSGIYNEQFF. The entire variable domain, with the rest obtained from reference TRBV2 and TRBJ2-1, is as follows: EPEVTQTPSHQVTQMGQEVILRCVPISNHLYFYWYRQILGQKVEFLVSFYNNEISEKSEIFDDQFSVERPDGSNFTLKIRSTKLEDSAMYFCASRLTSGIYNEQFFGPGTRLTVL.

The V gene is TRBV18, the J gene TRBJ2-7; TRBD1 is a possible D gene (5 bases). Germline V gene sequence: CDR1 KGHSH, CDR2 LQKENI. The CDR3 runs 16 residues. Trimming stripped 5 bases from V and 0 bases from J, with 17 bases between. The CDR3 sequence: CASSENPQGSSYEQYF. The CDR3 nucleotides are TGTGCCAGCTCAGAAAACCCTCAGGGAAGCTCCTACGAGCAGTACTTC. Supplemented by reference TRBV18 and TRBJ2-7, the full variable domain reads NAGVMQNPRHLVRRRGQEARLRCSPMKGHSHVYWYRQLPEEGLKFMVYLQKENIIDESGMPKERFSAEFPKEGPSILRIQQVVRGDSAAYFCASSENPQGSSYEQYFGPGTRLTVT.